The clone carrying this T cell receptor (beta chain) was seen a single time. The data were obtained in a study of blood T cell repertoires in COVID-19. The overall study: Acute and convalescent COVID-19 samples came from the United States, Italy and Spain.

Germline V CDR1 and CDR2: MNHEY, SVGAGI. The CDR3 is 12 amino acids. Trimming took 5 bases from V and 4 from J, leaving 8 bases between them. Per the original data handling: Nucleated cell counts were estimated from reference gene primer amplification. Sequenced by immunoSEQ multiplex PCR; TCRdb stores in-frame clones only, minus some. D and trimming come from the DNA, and the V and J calls and clone size come from that table. The data show more than 80,000 clones, with about 70% seen just once and approximately 0.87% held by the top ten. What was sequenced was peripheral blood. This clonotype originated in a human donor with acute or convalescent COVID-19. The donor label of this sample is uncertain. V usage is TRBV6-5 and J usage is TRBJ1-2; D call uncertain. The chain's CDR3 is CASSTNTYGYTF. CDR3 bases: TGTGCCAGCAGTACCAACACCTATGGCTACACCTTC.